What follows are 7 T cell receptor beta chains derived from one specimen sequenced in a study of T cells expressing NK-cell markers. Using the 5' RACE reads, TCRdb records one entry per CDR3 protein without DNA. The sample table includes about 260,000 distinct CDR3 sequences. The sample taken for sequencing was blood T cells: a sorted CD56 or NKG2C T cell subset, CD4+ or CD8+ T cells, or bulk PBMC T cells (not recorded which). The receptors stem from a woman aged 18 to 75 in good health.

The chain recombines TRBV6-2 or TRBV6-3 with TRBJ1-5; the TCRdb D gene call, TRBD1, has no DNA to confirm it. Germline CDR1 and CDR2: MNHEY and SVGEGT. This CDR3 spans 15 amino acids. This CDR3 reads CASSYLDRPNQPQHF.

This chain joins TRBV28 and TRBJ2-2; TCRdb calls TRBD1, which cannot be checked without DNA. The CDR3 is made up of 16 amino acids. Germline V gene sequence: CDR1 MDHEN, CDR2 SYDVKM. The CDR3 loop reads CASRATGTANTGELFF.

The chain uses TRBV4-3 and TRBJ2-5; TCRdb's D call, TRBD1, is unchecked because there is no DNA. Germline CDR1 is LGHNA and CDR2 is YSLEER. The CDR3 extends over 14 amino acids. The chain's CDR3 is CASSQDRQGTTQYF.

The genes are TRBV7-9 and TRBJ2-3; checking the TCRdb D call of TRBD2 is not possible without DNA. The CDR3 totals 16 residues. From germline, CDR1 is SEHNR and CDR2 FQNEAQ (reference sequence). The CDR3 region is CASSSFGTSGTDTQYF.

The chain has TRBV20-1 and TRBJ1-1; absent DNA, TCRdb's TRBD1 call cannot be checked. The CDR3 length is 12 residues. Per germline, CDR1 DFQATT and CDR2 SNEGSKA (reference sequence). The CDR3 spells CSATLTGYEAFF.

The rearrangement uses TRBV7-2 and TRBJ2-1. CDR1 is SGHTA and CDR2 is FQGNSA in the germline V gene. The CDR3 totals 13 residues. The CDR3 spells CASSLVGMDEQFF.

This sequence joins TRBV20-1 and TRBJ1-1; TCRdb lists TRBD1, though no DNA is available to test this call. Germline V CDR1 and CDR2: DFQATT, SNEGSKA (reference sequence). This CDR3 region has 14 residues. The CDR3 spells CSAPPGHGNTEAFF.